These 6 T cell receptor beta chains originate from one sample sequenced in a study of T cells in localized non-small cell lung cancer. Only in-frame clones appear in the TCRdb table, and some are missing; sequencing was by immunoSEQ multiplex PCR. The table has around 40,000 clones, 75% to 85% seen once. This material consisted of PBMCs, taken before any cancer treatment. Every receptor here comes from a man between 40 and 70 years old with stage II lung adenocarcinoma.

This chain connects TRBV19 to TRBJ1-2, with D possibly being TRBD1 (5 bases). Trimming removed 5 bases from V and 6 bases from J, with 13 bases in between. Germline values: CDR1 LNHDA, CDR2 SQIVND (reference sequence). The CDR3 consists of 13 residues. The CDR3 DNA is TGTGCCAGTAGTCGTCAGGGTTGGAATGGCTACACCTTC. Translation gives CASSRQGWNGYTF.

The V and J genes are TRBV29-1 and TRBJ2-5; tentatively, D is TRBD1 (6 bases). The germline V gene has CDR1 SQVTM and CDR2 ANQGSEA. The CDR3 sequence is 13 residues long. The germline V and J ends were trimmed by 3 bases and 5 bases, with 13 bases remaining between them. The CDR3 reads CSVDETGWETQYF. The CDR3, as DNA: TGCAGCGTTGACGAAACAGGGTGGGAGACCCAGTACTTC. Combining the CDR3 with reference TRBV29-1 and TRBJ2-5 gives the whole variable domain SAVISQKPSRDICQRGTSLTIQCQVDSQVTMMFWYRQQPGQSLTLIATANQGSEATYESGFVIDKFPISRPNLTFSTLTVSNMSPEDSSIYLCSVDETGWETQYFGPGTRLLVL.

V and J are TRBV4-1 and TRBJ2-3; tentative D call: TRBD1 (7 bases). The CDR3 runs 16 residues. The ends were cut back, 1 base at V and 4 bases at J, with 15 bases in the middle. Germline lookup yields CDR1 MGHRA and CDR2 YSYEKL. DNA of the CDR3: TGCGCCAGCAGCCAAGCCGCAGGGGGGCGAGCAGATACGCAGTATTTT. Translated: CASSQAAGGRADTQYF.

The chain is built from TRBV9 and TRBJ2-1; D is perhaps TRBD2 (6 bases). Germline V gives CDR1 SGDLS, CDR2 YYNGEE. V lost 1 base and J lost 5, with 16 bases in between. There are 16 residues in the CDR3. CDR3 sequence (DNA): TGTGCCAGCAGCGTAAGAACGGGCCGGGGGAACAATGAGCAGTTCTTC. Translated, it gives CASSVRTGRGNNEQFF.

The rearrangement uses TRBV28 and TRBJ1-1; 7 bases fit TRBD1. The CDR3 runs to 16 residues. The germline CDR1 and CDR2 sequences are MDHEN and SYDVKM. J lost 0 bases, V lost 4 bases, and 8 bases had no gene match. The CDR3: CASSSPGGRVNTEAFF. The CDR3 nucleotides are TGTGCCAGCAGTTCCCCAGGGGGGCGAGTGAACACTGAAGCTTTCTTT.

The V and J genes are TRBV7-2 and TRBJ1-2; possibly TRBD1 for D (6 bases). The length of the CDR3 is 13 residues. Germline CDR1 and CDR2: SGHTA and FQGNSA. The ends were cut back, 3 bases at V and 8 bases at J, with 13 bases in the middle. CDR3 residues: CASSLGASEGYTF. The CDR3 region has the DNA TGTGCCAGCAGCTTGGGGGCCTCAGAAGGCTACACCTTC. Filled out from reference TRBV7-2 and TRBJ1-2, the complete variable domain reads GAGVSQSPSNKVTEKGKDVELRCDPISGHTALYWYRQSLGQGLEFLIYFQGNSAPDKSGLPSDRFSAERTGGSVSTLTIQRTQQEDSAVYLCASSLGASEGYTFGSGTRLTVV.